This T cell receptor beta chain was obtained from a study of identical twins. Study-level points and caveats: It was possible that invariant MAIT and iNKT cells partly confounded the zero-insertion analyses. Recombination models fit unrelated individuals' TCR alpha sharing but underestimated twins'.

Germline V gene lookup returns CDR1 SQVTM and CDR2 ANQGSEA. Trimming removed 4 bases from V and 0 bases from J, with 9 bases in between. The CDR3 runs 14 residues. Unique molecular identifiers were in the cDNA, with template-switch universal primer binding. One entry per CDR3 protein results from TCRdb running MiXCR on the 5' RACE reads. The table has 450,000 or so distinct CDR3 sequences, approximately 14% seen once. Healthy Caucasian donors formed the entire cohort. The sample holds a few counts of this clonotype. Its antigen is as yet unknown. The sample also formed part of further work on yellow fever vaccine responses in identical twins.

The specimen was CD4+ T cells sorted from blood. The source of this sequence is a woman aged 18-35 years in good health. The rearrangement uses TRBV29-1 and TRBJ2-2; D is ambiguous. CDR3 DNA: TGCAGCGTTGGTGCAGCCTCGAACACCGGGGAGCTGTTTTTT. Amino acids: CSVGAASNTGELFF.